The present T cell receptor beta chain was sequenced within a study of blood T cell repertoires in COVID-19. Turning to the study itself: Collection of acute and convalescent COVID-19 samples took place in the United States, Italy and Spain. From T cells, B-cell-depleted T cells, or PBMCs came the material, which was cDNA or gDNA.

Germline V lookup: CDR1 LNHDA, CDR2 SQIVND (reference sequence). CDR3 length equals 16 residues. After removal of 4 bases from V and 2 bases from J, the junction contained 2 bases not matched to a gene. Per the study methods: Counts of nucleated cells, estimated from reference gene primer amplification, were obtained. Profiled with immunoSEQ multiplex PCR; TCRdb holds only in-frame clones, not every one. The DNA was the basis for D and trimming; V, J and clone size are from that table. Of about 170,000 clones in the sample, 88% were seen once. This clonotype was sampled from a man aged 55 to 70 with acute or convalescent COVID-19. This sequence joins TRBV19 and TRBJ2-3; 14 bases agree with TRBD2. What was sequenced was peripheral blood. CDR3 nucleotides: TGTGCCAGTAGTAGACTAGCGGGGGGGTCCACAGATACGCAGTATTTT. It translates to CASSRLAGGSTDTQYF.